These 31 T cell receptor beta chains were sequenced from one sample in a study of neurological immune-mediated disorders (dated by TCRdb to about 2019). Preparation of the library involved 5' RACE. Sequencing used an Illumina HiSeq 2500. The public reads were quality trimmed at Q25 with fastp and then assembled into clones with MiXCR by TCRdb, keeping productive beta chains. Rows merge per CDR3 protein into single entries with the most common DNA and genes. The sample includes 45,000 or so distinct CDR3 sequences, with 12% observed a single time. The top ten clonotypes cover 1.3% of the sample. The specimen sequenced was PBMCs. All receptors derive from a female donor in good health.

At least ten counts were recorded for this clonotype. This chain joins TRBV30 and TRBJ2-7; TRBD1 matches at 8 bases. This CDR3 contains 12 residues. Per germline, CDR1 GTSNPN and CDR2 SVGIG (reference sequence). J lost 5 bases, V lost 5 bases, and 5 bases had no gene match. The DNA for the CDR3 is TGTGCCTGGCGACAGGGGAGGAACGAGCAGTACTTC. This gives the protein CAWRQGRNEQYF. Together with reference TRBV30 and TRBJ2-7, the CDR3 gives the full variable domain: SQTIHQWPATLVQPVGSPLSLECTVEGTSNPNLYWYRQAAGRGLQLLFYSVGIGQISSEVPQNLSASRPQDRQFILSSKKLLLSDSGFYLCAWRQGRNEQYFGPGTRLTVT.

This clonotype was seen many times. The genes are TRBV29-1 and TRBJ2-3, with D uncertain. CDR1 SQVTM and CDR2 ANQGSEA come from the germline V gene. Trimming stripped 4 bases from V and 5 bases from J, with 10 bases between. The CDR3 loop spans 12 amino acids. The CDR3, as DNA: TGCAGCGTTGCTCCCCCGGGAGATACGCAGTATTTT. Its translation: CSVAPPGDTQYF.

By share of the sample, this clonotype is medium-sized. The V and J genes are TRBV5-6 and TRBJ2-1, with 7 bases identical to TRBD2. The CDR3 covers 15 residues. Germline V gene lookup returns CDR1 SGHDT and CDR2 YYEEEE. With V trimmed by 0 bases and J by 0 bases, 0 bases remained unmatched. The CDR3 DNA reads TGTGCCAGCAGCTTGGGCGGGGGCTCCTACAATGAGCAGTTCTTC. Translating it yields CASSLGGGSYNEQFF.

This clonotype has at least ten counts. This sequence joins TRBV29-1 and TRBJ2-5, with D unclear. The CDR3 runs to 14 residues. Germline loops: CDR1 SQVTM, CDR2 ANQGSEA. V was cut by 4 bases and J by 4 bases, with 16 bases left in between. CDR3 protein: CSVGAQTRRETQYF. CDR3 DNA: TGCAGCGTTGGGGCCCAAACCAGGAGAGAGACCCAGTACTTC.

The chain recombines TRBV5-1 with TRBJ2-7; a weak D match, TRBD2 (5 bases). The V end lost 6 bases, the J end lost 6 bases, and 28 bases lay between the germline ends. Per the germline V gene, CDR1 is SGHRS and CDR2 is YFSETQ. This CDR3 spans 17 amino acids. The CDR3 loop is CASISSFGALGRGEQYF. The DNA of the CDR3 is TGCGCCAGCATCTCCTCCTTCGGCGCTTTGGGGAGAGGCGAGCAGTACTTC.

This clonotype was seen ten or more times. The chain combines TRBV9 with TRBJ2-3; possible D gene TRBD2, 5 bases. V lost 0 bases and J 2 bases, leaving 13 bases between the germline ends. Germline CDR1 reads SGDLS; CDR2 reads YYNGEE. There are 16 residues in the CDR3. The CDR3 protein is CASSVDEGNPTDTQYF. DNA of the CDR3: TGTGCCAGCAGCGTAGACGAGGGTAACCCCACAGATACGCAGTATTTT.

By frequency in the sample, this clonotype is medium-sized. The J gene is TRBJ1-1, the V gene TRBV12-3 or TRBV12-4; D not certain. Trimming removed 6 bases at V and 1 base at J, with 9 bases between. The CDR3 is 13 amino acids. In nucleotides, the CDR3 is TGTGCCAGCAGCGTAGGGTCGAACACTGAAGCTTTCTTT. It yields the protein CASSVGSNTEAFF.

At least ten counts were recorded for this clonotype. The chain is built from TRBV5-1 and TRBJ2-6; 8 positions agree with TRBD1. CDR3 length: 19 residues. CDR1 is SGHRS, CDR2 YFSETQ, per germline. V was pared by 0 bases and J by 0 bases, with 8 bases of the junction left unmatched. The CDR3 region has the DNA TGCGCCAGCAGCTTGGCCTTTGGACAGGGCGGCTCTGGGGCCAACGTCCTGACTTTC. It specifies CASSLAFGQGGSGANVLTF.

The V call is TRBV3-1, the J call TRBJ1-5; 7 bases are shared with TRBD1. V was clipped by 4 bases and J by 3 bases; unmatched bases: 6. This CDR3 region has 15 residues. Germline V gene data show CDR1 as LGHDT and CDR2 as YNNKEL (reference sequence). DNA of the CDR3: TGTGCCAGCAGCCCGACAGGGAGAAACAATCAGCCCCAGCATTTT. Translating gives CASSPTGRNNQPQHF.

The CDR3 protein is CASSFFYSYNEQFF. CDR3 nucleotides: TGTGCCAGCAGCTTCTTTTACTCCTACAATGAGCAGTTCTTC. The J gene is TRBJ2-1, the V gene TRBV7-9; no firm D call. Trimming removed 3 bases at V and 0 bases at J, with 6 bases between. Per the germline V gene, CDR1 is SEHNR and CDR2 is FQNEAQ (reference sequence). The CDR3 is 14 residues long.

The table lists this clonotype with many counts. The chain carries TRBV2 and TRBJ2-7; D is perhaps TRBD1 (5 bases). Germline lookup yields CDR1 SNHLY and CDR2 FYNNEI. The CDR3 consists of 14 residues. Deletions cut 6 bases from V and 0 bases from J, with 12 bases between. The CDR3 DNA reads TGTGCCAGCAGCCGACAGTCGAGCTCCTACGAGCAGTACTTC. The encoded protein is CASSRQSSSYEQYF. Full variable domain (rest looked up from reference TRBV2 and TRBJ2-7): EPEVTQTPSHQVTQMGQEVILRCVPISNHLYFYWYRQILGQKVEFLVSFYNNEISEKSEIFDDQFSVERPDGSNFTLKIRSTKLEDSAMYFCASSRQSSSYEQYFGPGTRLTVT.

This clonotype was counted many times. The chain combines TRBV20-1 with TRBJ1-2; D remains ambiguous. The CDR3 is made up of 12 amino acids. The germline V gene encodes CDR1 DFQATT and CDR2 SNEGSKA (reference sequence). V was trimmed by 3 bases and J by 2 bases, leaving 7 bases between them. This CDR3 reads CSASDGNYGYTF. DNA for the CDR3: TGCAGTGCTAGCGACGGGAACTATGGCTACACCTTC.

This clonotype was seen ten or more times. V is TRBV13 and J is TRBJ1-2; D is ambiguous. This CDR3 has 14 amino acids. Germline loops: CDR1 PRHDT, CDR2 FYEKMQ (reference sequence). With 0 bases removed from V and 7 bases from J, the gap between germline ends came to 12 bases. The CDR3 DNA reads TGTGCCAGCAGCTTAGGAAGGGTGCAAGGTGGCTACACCTTC. It specifies CASSLGRVQGGYTF.

This clonotype appeared many times. The chain is built from TRBV5-1 and TRBJ2-1; unclear D gene. V was pared by 4 bases and J by 0 bases, with 14 bases between. Germline CDR1 and CDR2: SGHRS and YFSETQ. The CDR3 runs 16 residues. In DNA form, the CDR3 reads TGCGCCAGCAGCGCTATGGGTGGAAGCTCCTACAATGAGCAGTTCTTC. It translates to CASSAMGGSSYNEQFF.

This clonotype was detected ten times or more. V and J are TRBV5-1 and TRBJ1-1; 7 bases agree with TRBD1. The CDR3 loop spans 12 amino acids. Germline CDR1 is SGHRS and CDR2 is YFSETQ. V lost 5 bases and J lost 8; bases outside the gene matches: 6. In DNA, the CDR3 is TGCGCCAGCAGTTTCTCACAGGGGGAAGCTTTCTTT. Translated, it gives CASSFSQGEAFF.

This clonotype was recorded at least ten times. The gene calls are TRBV2 and TRBJ1-1; D is unclear. Between the trimmed V and J ends, which lost 7 bases and 0 bases, there was a span of 15 bases. The CDR3 is 15 residues long. The V gene's germline CDR1 is SNHLY and CDR2 FYNNEI. The chain's CDR3 is CASKRPGMMNTEAFF. Written as DNA, the CDR3 is TGTGCCAGCAAGCGCCCCGGGATGATGAACACTGAAGCTTTCTTT.

In its sample, this clonotype was seen many times. The rearrangement links TRBV6-5 to TRBJ1-1; no definite D call. Between the trimmed V and J ends, which lost 0 bases and 2 bases, there was a span of 10 bases. Germline CDR1 MNHEY, CDR2 SVGAGI. The CDR3 has 15 residues. CDR3 region: CASSYSRSINTEAFF. The CDR3 nucleotides are TGTGCCAGCAGTTACTCCCGAAGCATAAACACTGAAGCTTTCTTT.

This clonotype was counted ten times or more. The rearrangement links TRBV6-2 or TRBV6-3 to TRBJ2-3; 11 nucleotides agree with TRBD2. With 0 bases clipped from V and 0 bases from J, the junction kept 2 bases outside the gene matches. The germline gives CDR1 MNHEY, CDR2 SVGEGT. CDR3 length: 17 residues. This CDR3 reads CASSYSVAGGSTDTQYF. The DNA for the CDR3 is TGTGCCAGCAGTTACTCGGTAGCGGGAGGGAGCACAGATACGCAGTATTTT.

This clonotype was recorded at least ten times. This sequence joins TRBV5-1 and TRBJ2-4; 10 bases are shared with TRBD1. The CDR3 is 17 residues long. Germline values: CDR1 SGHRS, CDR2 YFSETQ. V shed 0 bases, J shed 8 bases, and the junction held 11 bases outside the gene matches. The CDR3 DNA follows: TGCGCCAGCAGCTTGGGAATCTTCGGGACAGGGGCGGACATTCAGTACTTC. Translation: CASSLGIFGTGADIQYF.

This chain links TRBV24-1 with TRBJ2-2; unclear D gene. V was cut by 5 bases and J by 1 base, with 4 bases left in between. The CDR3 covers 13 residues. From germline, CDR1 is KGHDR and CDR2 SFDVKD. Here the CDR3 DNA reads TGTGCCACCAGTGGCAAGAACACCGGGGAGCTGTTTTTT. This codes for CATSGKNTGELFF.

There are many counts of this clonotype. The rearrangement joins TRBV6-1 to TRBJ2-7, with a possible D match to TRBD1 (6 bases). CDR3 size: 12 residues. The V gene's germline CDR1 is MNHNS and CDR2 SASEGT. Trimming removed 9 bases from V and 0 bases from J, with 9 bases in between. CDR3 DNA sequence: TGTGCCAGTATACAGGGCTCCTACGAGCAGTACTTC. Translation gives CASIQGSYEQYF.

This clonotype was detected ten times or more. The CDR3 protein is CATSDSAGATNEKLFF. In DNA form, the CDR3 reads TGTGCCACCAGTGATTCGGCAGGGGCAACTAATGAAAAACTGTTTTTT. This sequence joins TRBV24-1 and TRBJ1-4, with a tentative D call TRBD1 (6 bases). Germline CDR1 KGHDR, CDR2 SFDVKD. V was shortened by 2 bases and J by 0 bases, with 9 bases between the two germline ends. This CDR3 is built from 16 residues.

This clonotype was picked up many times. The chain has TRBV5-1 and TRBJ1-5; perhaps TRBD1 as D (6 bases). This CDR3 is 15 amino acids long. Trimming cost V 2 bases and J 1 base, with 10 bases left between them. Germline V gene lookup returns CDR1 SGHRS and CDR2 YFSETQ. The CDR3 region is CASSLEGDSNQPQHF. CDR3 in DNA: TGCGCCAGCAGCTTAGAGGGGGACAGCAATCAGCCCCAGCATTTT.

V and J are TRBV5-1 and TRBJ1-5; no clear D gene. Trimming cost V 0 bases and J 2 bases, with 12 bases left between them. CDR1 and CDR2 (germline): SGHRS, YFSETQ. The CDR3 covers 16 residues. CDR3: CASSLGASQGNQPQHF. The CDR3 nucleotides are TGCGCCAGCAGCTTGGGGGCGTCGCAGGGCAATCAGCCCCAGCATTTT. Full variable domain (outside the CDR3, taken from reference TRBV5-1 and TRBJ1-5): KAGVTQTPRYLIKTRGQQVTLSCSPISGHRSVSWYQQTPGQGLQFLFEYFSETQRNKGNFPGRFSGRQFSNSRSEMNVSTLELGDSALYLCASSLGASQGNQPQHFGDGTRLSIL.

This clonotype showed up many times. The chain is built from TRBV5-6 and TRBJ2-3; tentatively, D is TRBD2 (7 bases). V was cut by 3 bases and J by 5 bases, with 16 bases left in between. CDR1 SGHDT and CDR2 YYEEEE come from the germline V gene. This CDR3 comprises 15 residues. Written as DNA, the CDR3 is TGTGCCAGCAGCTCCCAGGGGTTAGCGGGAGATACGCAGTATTTT. This encodes CASSSQGLAGDTQYF. The variable domain in full, completed from reference TRBV5-6 and TRBJ2-3, reads DAGVTQSPTHLIKTRGQQVTLRCSPKSGHDTVSWYQQALGQGPQFIFQYYEEEERQRGNFPDRFSGHQFPNYSSELNVNALLLGDSALYLCASSSQGLAGDTQYFGPGTRLTVL.

At least ten counts were recorded for this clonotype. The rearrangement joins TRBV5-6 to TRBJ2-3, with TRBD2 matching over 9 bases. This CDR3 is 16 amino acids long. With V trimmed by 1 base and J by 4 bases, 7 bases remained unmatched. CDR1 and CDR2 from the germline V gene are SGHDT and YYEEEE. DNA for the CDR3: TGTGCCAGCAGCTTGAGGCTAGCGGGGAGGTCAGATACGCAGTATTTT. Translated, it gives CASSLRLAGRSDTQYF.

In this sample, this clonotype turned up many times. The J gene is TRBJ1-1, the V gene TRBV5-1; a possible D gene is TRBD1 (6 bases). The germline V gene has CDR1 SGHRS and CDR2 YFSETQ. This CDR3 is 15 amino acids long. Trimming shortened V by 0 bases and J by 1 base, and 10 bases separated the two germline ends. The CDR3 DNA follows: TGCGCCAGCAGCTTGGAGGCAGGGGCGAACACTGAAGCTTTCTTT. Translated, it gives CASSLEAGANTEAFF.

In this sample, this clonotype turned up a few times. The chain couples TRBV12-3 or TRBV12-4 to TRBJ1-1; 11 bases fit TRBD1. V lost 5 bases, J lost 11 bases, and 10 bases stayed unmatched. The CDR3 length is 14 residues. The CDR3 DNA reads TGTGCCAGCAGTCCTAGGACAGGGGGCAGTTGGGCTTTCTTT. This translates into CASSPRTGGSWAFF.

The table lists this clonotype with many counts. The J gene is TRBJ1-2, the V gene TRBV7-2; D is ambiguous. Trimming shortened V by 5 bases and J by 4 bases, and 8 bases separated the two germline ends. The CDR3 totals 12 residues. Germline values: CDR1 SGHTA, CDR2 FQGNSA. The CDR3 sequence: CASSQATYGYTF. As DNA, the CDR3 is TGTGCCAGCAGCCAAGCGACCTATGGCTACACCTTC.

The J gene is TRBJ2-2, the V gene TRBV3-1; D ambiguous. The germline V gene encodes CDR1 LGHDT and CDR2 YNNKEL (reference sequence). The CDR3 loop spans 18 amino acids. The V and J ends lost 0 bases and 6 bases respectively, with 20 bases between them. The CDR3 bases are TGTGCCAGCAGCCAAGAGAGATTGGAATCCCGTGTCCCCGGGGAGCTGTTTTTT. This translates into CASSQERLESRVPGELFF.

This clonotype was counted between two and nine times. As DNA, the CDR3 is TGCAGTGCTCTACTTCTAGCGGGAGTTACCAAAAACATTCAGTACTTC. Protein product: CSALLLAGVTKNIQYF. The chain links TRBV20-1 to TRBJ2-4, with 10 bases matching TRBD2. This CDR3 comprises 16 residues. The V and J ends lost 5 bases and 2 bases, in that order; junction bases with no gene match: 9. Germline-derived CDR1 and CDR2 are DFQATT and SNEGSKA (reference sequence).